The 23 T cell receptor beta chains presented below share a single source sample, sequenced in a study of blood T cell repertoires in COVID-19. TCRdb keeps only in-frame clones here, not all; method: immunoSEQ multiplex PCR. Found here are under 200,000 clones, more than 75% of them singletons; the top ten hold about 2.1%. Sequenced: peripheral blood. The receptor set was obtained from a middle-aged man who had recovered from COVID-19.

V usage is TRBV6-5 and J usage is TRBJ1-4; 9 bases are a match to TRBD1. The CDR3 loop spans 14 amino acids. The junction had 5 bases not matched to a gene; V was cut back by 5 bases and J by 7 bases. From germline, CDR1 is MNHEY and CDR2 SVGAGI. CDR3 sequence reads: CASSTGGWGEKLFF. The CDR3 bases are TGTGCCAGCAGTACAGGGGGCTGGGGTGAAAAACTGTTTTTT.

The genes are TRBV7-8 and TRBJ1-2, with D possibly being TRBD1 (6 bases). The CDR3 has 14 amino acids. V lost 0 bases to trimming and J lost 5 bases, with 10 bases between them. CDR1 SGHVS and CDR2 FQNEAQ come from the germline V gene. CDR3 sequence reads: CASSLAGQTYGYTF. The CDR3 region has the DNA TGTGCCAGCAGCTTAGCGGGACAAACTTATGGCTACACCTTC.

This chain links TRBV21-1 with TRBJ2-1; no DNA check was done on the table's D call, TRBD2. TRBV21-1 has pseudogene status. The CDR3 contains 18 residues. The CDR3 sequence is CASSMRHPGLAGDNEQFF. CDR3 in DNA: TGTGCCAGCAGCATGCGACACCCGGGACTAGCGGGAGACAATGAGCAGTTCTTC.

The chain combines TRBV19 with TRBJ2-5; 9 positions match TRBD1. CDR3 length equals 15 residues. V dropped 4 bases and J dropped 5; count of bases not matched to a gene: 8. Germline CDR1 and CDR2: LNHDA and SQIVND (reference sequence). The CDR3 region is CASSNRGPRGETQYF. The CDR3 region has the DNA TGTGCCAGTAGTAACAGGGGGCCCCGCGGGGAGACCCAGTACTTC.

This chain links TRBV6-2 or TRBV6-3 with TRBJ2-7; possibly TRBD1 for D (5 bases). V was trimmed by 6 bases and J by 5 bases, leaving 11 bases between them. The germline V gene encodes CDR1 MNHEY and CDR2 SVGEGT. The CDR3 is made up of 12 amino acids. CDR3: CASSVGVNEQYF. The DNA of the CDR3 is TGTGCCAGCAGCGTAGGGGTAAACGAGCAGTACTTC.

V is TRBV9 and J is TRBJ1-1, with D possibly matching TRBD1 (6 bases). Germline V gene data show CDR1 as SGDLS and CDR2 as YYNGEE. Deletions cut 0 bases from V and 0 bases from J, with 9 bases between. This CDR3 has 15 residues. CDR3 sequence (DNA): TGTGCCAGCAGCGTAGGGACAGAGATGAACACTGAAGCTTTCTTT. The encoded protein is CASSVGTEMNTEAFF. Full variable domain (outside the CDR3, taken from reference TRBV9 and TRBJ1-1): DSGVTQTPKHLITATGQRVTLRCSPRSGDLSVYWYQQSLDQGLQFLIQYYNGEERAKGNILERFSAQQFPDLHSELNLSSLELGDSALYFCASSVGTEMNTEAFFGQGTRLTVV.

V and J are TRBV6-2 or TRBV6-3 and TRBJ2-2; D is unresolved. Per germline, CDR1 MNHEY and CDR2 SVGEGT. The CDR3 is 14 amino acids. Trimming took 2 bases from V and 6 from J, leaving 10 bases between them. DNA for the CDR3: TGTGCCAGCAGTTACGCCCGGAGTTCCGGGGAGCTGTTTTTT. Residues: CASSYARSSGELFF.

This sequence joins TRBV7-8 and TRBJ1-6, with TRBD1 identical over 11 bases. The length of the CDR3 is 18 residues. With 2 bases clipped from V and 9 bases from J, the junction kept 12 bases outside the gene matches. Germline values: CDR1 SGHVS, CDR2 FQNEAQ. This CDR3 is CASSLRTGGASGISPLHF. The CDR3 DNA reads as TGTGCCAGCAGCTTACGGACAGGGGGCGCCTCCGGAATTTCACCCCTCCACTTT.

The chain employs TRBV11-3 and TRBJ2-1; tentative D call: TRBD2 (5 bases). V lost 4 bases to trimming and J lost 4 bases, with 11 bases between them. From germline, CDR1 is SGHNT and CDR2 YENEEA. This CDR3 has 14 residues. CDR3 sequence: CASSSRTGYNEQFF. The CDR3 DNA reads as TGTGCCAGCAGCTCGCGGACGGGATACAATGAGCAGTTCTTC. The whole variable domain, filled in from reference TRBV11-3 and TRBJ2-1, reads EAGVVQSPRYKIIEKKQPVAFWCNPISGHNTLYWYLQNLGQGPELLIRYENEEAVDDSQLPKDRFSAERLKGVDSTLKIQPAELGDSAVYLCASSSRTGYNEQFFGPGTRLTVL.

The chain has TRBV25-1 and TRBJ2-1, with 7 bases aligning to TRBD1. Trimming removed 7 bases from V and 0 bases from J; junction bases left unmatched: 3. This CDR3 is built from 14 residues. Germline CDR1 MGHDK, CDR2 SYGVNS. The CDR3 DNA is TGTGCCAGCACCAACAGGGGCTCCTACAATGAGCAGTTCTTC. This gives the protein CASTNRGSYNEQFF.

This sequence joins TRBV7-2 and TRBJ1-2, with D perhaps TRBD1 (6 bases). The CDR3 extends over 15 amino acids. The V gene's germline CDR1 is SGHTA and CDR2 FQGNSA. Trimming pared 5 bases from V and 0 bases from J, leaving 13 bases between. As DNA, the CDR3 is TGTGCCAGCAGCCGGGAAGGGACACCTAACTATGGCTACACCTTC. As protein: CASSREGTPNYGYTF.

Note on this clone: This sample includes further DNA sequences coding for the same CDR3. This sequence joins TRBV7-2 and TRBJ2-2; no reliable D call. This CDR3 has 16 amino acids. Trimming cost V 6 bases and J 4 bases, with 18 bases left between them. Looked up from germline, CDR1 is SGHTA and CDR2 is FQGNSA. The CDR3 sequence is CASSFQSTASTGELFF. The CDR3, as DNA: TGTGCCAGCAGTTTCCAGAGCACAGCCTCCACCGGGGAGCTGTTTTTT.

The chain recombines TRBV29-1 with TRBJ1-1, with TRBD1 matching 10 bases. The germline V gene has CDR1 SQVTM and CDR2 ANQGSEA. The V gene end was trimmed by 8 bases and the J gene end by 3 bases; junction bases not matched to a gene: 9. CDR3 length: 14 residues. DNA for the CDR3: TGCAGCATTCGGGACAGGGGTATGGACACTGAAGCTTTCTTT. It is translated as CSIRDRGMDTEAFF.

The CDR3 loop reads CASSYRTVSTEAFF. The CDR3 bases are TGTGCCAGCAGTTACAGGACAGTGAGCACTGAAGCTTTCTTT. V gene TRBV6-6 combines with J gene TRBJ1-1, with D possibly TRBD1 on 6 matching bases. This CDR3 comprises 14 residues. The V gene's germline CDR1 is MNHNY and CDR2 SVGAGI (reference sequence). Trimming left V 2 bases short and J 4 bases short, with 11 bases between.

The CDR3 DNA reads TGTGCCAGCAGTTCCCAGCGGGGGCTCTACGAGCAGTACTTC. Protein sequence: CASSSQRGLYEQYF. The V gene is TRBV6-2 or TRBV6-3, the J gene TRBJ2-7, with 8 bases aligning to TRBD2. Germline V gives CDR1 MNHEY, CDR2 SVGEGT. The CDR3 totals 14 residues. V lost 4 bases to trimming and J lost 3 bases; unmatched junction nucleotides: 5.

The CDR3 here is CASTRQVGQPQHF. CDR3 DNA sequence: TGTGCCAGCACCCGGCAGGTTGGTCAGCCCCAGCATTTT. V is TRBV27 and J is TRBJ1-5; D gene unclear. CDR3 length equals 13 residues. Germline CDR1 is MNHEY and CDR2 is SMNVEV (reference sequence). The V and J ends lost 7 bases and 6 bases respectively, with 13 bases between them.

The V and J genes are TRBV6-1 and TRBJ1-1, with D possibly matching TRBD1 (6 bases). Trimming shortened V by 3 bases and J by 2 bases, and 16 bases separated the two germline ends. The CDR3 loop spans 16 amino acids. Germline V gene data show CDR1 as MNHNS and CDR2 as SASEGT. CDR3 protein: CASSDNQGHLNTEAFF. The CDR3 nucleotides read TGTGCCAGCAGTGACAACCAGGGACACCTCAACACTGAAGCTTTCTTT.

A few counts support this clone. V gene TRBV29-1 combines with J gene TRBJ2-3, with 7 bases identical to TRBD1. The CDR3 runs 15 residues. The ends lost 6 bases at V and 2 bases at J; junction bases unmatched: 11. The germline CDR1 and CDR2 sequences are SQVTM and ANQGSEA. CDR3 amino acids: CSVDSTGIDTDTQYF. In nucleotides, the CDR3 is TGCAGCGTGGATTCGACAGGGATCGACACAGATACGCAGTATTTT.

This chain uses TRBV21-1 with TRBJ2-2; whether TRBD1, the table's D call, matches the DNA was not checked. TRBV21-1 is a pseudogene locus. The CDR3 contains 17 residues. CDR3 region: CASSKEAGTGRTGELFF. CDR3 nucleotides: TGTGCCAGCAGCAAAGAAGCCGGGACAGGTCGGACCGGGGAGCTGTTTTTT.

This chain links TRBV7-9 with TRBJ1-2; TRBD1 is a possible D gene (6 bases). Germline V gene sequence: CDR1 SEHNR, CDR2 FQNEAQ (reference sequence). This CDR3 spans 15 amino acids. The germline V and J ends were trimmed by 1 base and 2 bases, with 11 bases remaining between them. In nucleotides, the CDR3 is TGTGCCAGCAGCTTAGAGAGGGGGTCAAACTATGGCTACACCTTC. It is translated as CASSLERGSNYGYTF. Variable domain in full (rest from reference TRBV7-9 and TRBJ1-2): DTGVSQNPRHKITKRGQNVTFRCDPISEHNRLYWYRQTLGQGPEFLTYFQNEAQLEKSRLLSDRFSAERPKGSFSTLEIQRTEQGDSAMYLCASSLERGSNYGYTFGSGTRLTVV.

The table lists this clone with a count of one. V is TRBV7-9 and J is TRBJ2-1; perhaps TRBD2 as D (5 bases). CDR3 length equals 13 residues. Trimming stripped 4 bases from V and 6 bases from J, with 10 bases between. The germline gives CDR1 SEHNR, CDR2 FQNEAQ (reference sequence). CDR3 residues: CASSSVSANEQFF. Here the CDR3 DNA reads TGTGCCAGCAGCTCGGTTAGCGCCAATGAGCAGTTCTTC.

The V gene is TRBV5-8, the J gene TRBJ1-1; 9 positions agree with TRBD1. J gave up 8 bases and V 4 bases, and 9 bases lay outside the gene matches. CDR1 is SGHTS, CDR2 YDEGEE, per germline. This CDR3 region has 14 residues. CDR3 residues: CASSPGQGPPEAFF. Here the CDR3 DNA reads TGTGCCAGCAGCCCCGGACAGGGGCCGCCCGAAGCTTTCTTT.

The chain employs TRBV11-2 and TRBJ1-1; 8 bases line up with TRBD1. CDR1 is SGHAT, CDR2 FQNNGV, per germline. The trim removed 5 bases at V and 5 bases at J, leaving 13 bases unmatched. The CDR3 is 16 amino acids. The CDR3 reads CASSSGRQGRRTEAFF. The CDR3 bases are TGTGCCAGCAGCAGTGGCCGACAGGGGCGGCGGACTGAAGCTTTCTTT.